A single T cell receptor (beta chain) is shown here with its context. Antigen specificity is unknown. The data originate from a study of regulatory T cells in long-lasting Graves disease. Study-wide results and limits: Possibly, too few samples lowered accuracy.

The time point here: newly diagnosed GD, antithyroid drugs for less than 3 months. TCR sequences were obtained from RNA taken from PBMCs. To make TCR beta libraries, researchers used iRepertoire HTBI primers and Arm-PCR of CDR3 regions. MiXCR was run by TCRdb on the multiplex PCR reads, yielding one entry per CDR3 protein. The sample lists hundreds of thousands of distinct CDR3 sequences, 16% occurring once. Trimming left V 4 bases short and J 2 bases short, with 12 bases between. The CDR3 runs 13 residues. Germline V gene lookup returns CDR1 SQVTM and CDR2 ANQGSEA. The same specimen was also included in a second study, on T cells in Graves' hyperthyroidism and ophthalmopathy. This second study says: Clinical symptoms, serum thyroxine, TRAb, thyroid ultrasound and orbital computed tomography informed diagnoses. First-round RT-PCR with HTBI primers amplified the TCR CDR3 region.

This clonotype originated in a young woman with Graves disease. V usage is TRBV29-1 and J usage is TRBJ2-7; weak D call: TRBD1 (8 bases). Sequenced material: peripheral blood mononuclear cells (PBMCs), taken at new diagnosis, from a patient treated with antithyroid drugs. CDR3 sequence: CSVGQGRAYEQYF. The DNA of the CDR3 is TGCAGCGTTGGACAGGGGAGGGCCTACGAGCAGTACTTC.